The rows below give T cell receptor beta chains drawn from one sample of a study of blood T cell repertoires in COVID-19. Method: immunoSEQ multiplex PCR; TCRdb's copy keeps in-frame clones and lacks some. This sample has a few hundred thousand clones, with 88% found just once. Sequenced material: peripheral blood. Every receptor here comes from a young man with active or convalescent COVID-19. Each CDR3 is given with its conserved first and last residue. The D gene is left open where the match is weak. Some rows have no size entry. The others give once, few or many, or a class for an expanded clone.

cdr3_nt: TGTGCCAGCTCACCGTTAGCGGGGGGCAAATTCGCCTACGAGCAGTACTTC; cdr3_aa: CASSPLAGGKFAYEQYF; clone_size: NA; v_call: TRBV18; j_call: TRBJ2-7; d_call: TRBD2
cdr3_nt: TGTGCCAGCAGCCGTCACAGCTCCAGAGAGACCCAGTACTTC; cdr3_aa: CASSRHSSRETQYF; clone_size: NA; v_call: TRBV3-1/TRBV3-2; j_call: TRBJ2-5; d_call: NA
cdr3_nt: TGTGCCAGCAGTGGCAACAGGGGTATCACTGAAGCTTTCTTT; cdr3_aa: CASSGNRGITEAFF; clone_size: NA; v_call: TRBV27; j_call: TRBJ1-1; d_call: TRBD1
cdr3_nt: TGTGCCACCAGCAGAAGTGTTAGCTCCTACAATGAGCAGTTCTTC; cdr3_aa: CATSRSVSSYNEQFF; clone_size: NA; v_call: TRBV15; j_call: TRBJ2-1; d_call: NA
cdr3_nt: TGTGCCAGCAGCGTTGGACAGTCAGCCTATGGCTACACCTTC; cdr3_aa: CASSVGQSAYGYTF; clone_size: NA; v_call: TRBV9; j_call: TRBJ1-2; d_call: NA
cdr3_nt: TGCGCCAGCCAGGGGCGATTCGGCACCGGGGAGCTGTTTTTT; cdr3_aa: CASQGRFGTGELFF; clone_size: NA; v_call: TRBV4-1; j_call: TRBJ2-2; d_call: NA
cdr3_nt: TGCGCCAGCAGTCCCCCCGGGGGGGGACGAGTTTACACCTTC; cdr3_aa: CASSPPGGGRVYTF; clone_size: NA; v_call: TRBV5-1; j_call: TRBJ1-2; d_call: NA
cdr3_nt: TGTGCCAGCAGTCGACTAGCGGGCCTCTACAATGAGCAGTTCTTC; cdr3_aa: CASSRLAGLYNEQFF; clone_size: NA; v_call: TRBV6-5; j_call: TRBJ2-1; d_call: TRBD2
cdr3_nt: TGTGCCACTCGGCTGGACAGGGGTCTATACTATGGCTACACCTTC; cdr3_aa: CATRLDRGLYYGYTF; clone_size: NA; v_call: TRBV10-3; j_call: TRBJ1-2; d_call: TRBD1
cdr3_nt: TGTGCCAGCAGCTTAGTTCGGGACTACCCTTTGTATTTT; cdr3_aa: CASSLVRDYPLYF; clone_size: NA; v_call: TRBV7-2; j_call: TRBJ2-3; d_call: TRBD2
cdr3_nt: TGTGCCAGCAAACAACAGGGGGTGTCGACTGAAGCTTTCTTT; cdr3_aa: CASKQQGVSTEAFF; clone_size: NA; v_call: TRBV7-9; j_call: TRBJ1-1; d_call: TRBD1
cdr3_nt: TGTGCCAGCAGTCCTGAAGGGGACTCCTACAATGAGCAGTTCTTC; cdr3_aa: CASSPEGDSYNEQFF; clone_size: once; v_call: TRBV6-5; j_call: TRBJ2-1; d_call: NA
cdr3_nt: TGTGCCAGCAGTCCCTACACAGATACGCAGTATTTT; cdr3_aa: CASSPYTDTQYF; clone_size: NA; v_call: TRBV12-3/TRBV12-4; j_call: TRBJ2-3; d_call: NA
cdr3_nt: TGTGCCAGCAGCTCCCTAGCGGGGGGCGGCCCGGAGACCCAGTACTTC; cdr3_aa: CASSSLAGGGPETQYF; clone_size: NA; v_call: TRBV13; j_call: TRBJ2-5; d_call: TRBD2
cdr3_nt: TGCGCCAGCAGGCGGACGGGATCTAATCAAGAGACCCAGTACTTC; cdr3_aa: CASRRTGSNQETQYF; clone_size: few; v_call: TRBV5-1; j_call: TRBJ2-5; d_call: NA
cdr3_nt: TGTGCCAGTAGTCCCCGGACAGGGATATATTCACCCCTCCACTTT; cdr3_aa: CASSPRTGIYSPLHF; clone_size: NA; v_call: TRBV19; j_call: TRBJ1-6; d_call: TRBD1
cdr3_nt: TGTGCCAGCAGCCAAGAGAGGACTATGAACACTGAAGCTTTCTTT; cdr3_aa: CASSQERTMNTEAFF; clone_size: NA; v_call: TRBV3-1/TRBV3-2; j_call: TRBJ1-1; d_call: NA
cdr3_nt: TGTGCCAGCAGCCTGGGACAGATGAACACTGAAGCTTTCTTT; cdr3_aa: CASSLGQMNTEAFF; clone_size: NA; v_call: TRBV7-9; j_call: TRBJ1-1; d_call: TRBD1
cdr3_nt: TGTGCCAGCAGCGCAAACAGATGGTTTCCAGATACGCAGTATTTT; cdr3_aa: CASSANRWFPDTQYF; clone_size: once; v_call: TRBV6-5; j_call: TRBJ2-3; d_call: NA
cdr3_nt: TGTGCCAGCAGCTTAGGAGGGCTTGGCTCTGGGGCCAACGTCCTGACTTTC; cdr3_aa: CASSLGGLGSGANVLTF; clone_size: NA; v_call: TRBV7-8; j_call: TRBJ2-6; d_call: NA
cdr3_nt: TGTGCCAGCAGCTTAGGAACTGCAGGGTTTGCCGAGCAGTACTTC; cdr3_aa: CASSLGTAGFAEQYF; clone_size: NA; v_call: TRBV7-9; j_call: TRBJ2-7; d_call: NA
cdr3_nt: TGCGCCAGCAGCCAAGTCCCCCTTTTAGGCGGTCAGCCCCAGCATTTT; cdr3_aa: CASSQVPLLGGQPQHF; clone_size: NA; v_call: TRBV4-1; j_call: TRBJ1-5; d_call: NA
cdr3_nt: TGTGCCAGCAGCTCGGGGGGGCAGAATGAGCAGTACTTC; cdr3_aa: CASSSGGQNEQYF; clone_size: NA; v_call: TRBV7-2; j_call: TRBJ2-7; d_call: TRBD2
cdr3_nt: TGTGCCAGCAGCTCCAACAGGGGGCGCACCGGGGAGCTGTTTTTT; cdr3_aa: CASSSNRGRTGELFF; clone_size: NA; v_call: TRBV5-4; j_call: TRBJ2-2; d_call: TRBD1
cdr3_nt: TGTGCCAGCAGCTTTTGGGTTTGGGGCGCATCTAACGAGCAGTACTTC; cdr3_aa: CASSFWVWGASNEQYF; clone_size: NA; v_call: TRBV7-9; j_call: TRBJ2-7; d_call: NA
cdr3_nt: TGTGCCAGCAGCTTACATCCGGTTAACGGGGAGCTGTTTTTT; cdr3_aa: CASSLHPVNGELFF; clone_size: NA; v_call: TRBV7-2; j_call: TRBJ2-2; d_call: NA
cdr3_nt: TGTGCCAGCAGCTTGGACAGGGGTTTCGAGCAGTACTTC; cdr3_aa: CASSLDRGFEQYF; clone_size: NA; v_call: TRBV5-4; j_call: TRBJ2-7; d_call: TRBD1
cdr3_nt: TGTGCCAGTAGTATAGCCGGGACTATGTCCACCTACGAGCAGTACTTC; cdr3_aa: CASSIAGTMSTYEQYF; clone_size: NA; v_call: TRBV19; j_call: TRBJ2-7; d_call: TRBD2
cdr3_nt: TGTGCCAGCAGCCCACAGGCTTACTATGGCTACACCTTC; cdr3_aa: CASSPQAYYGYTF; clone_size: NA; v_call: TRBV3-1/TRBV3-2; j_call: TRBJ1-2; d_call: NA
cdr3_nt: TGTGCCAGCAGCCTACTAGGTCTAGCGGGGGATGAGCAGTTCTTC; cdr3_aa: CASSLLGLAGDEQFF; clone_size: NA; v_call: TRBV11-3; j_call: TRBJ2-1; d_call: TRBD2
cdr3_nt: TGTGCCAGCAGCCAAGATGCAAGCCACTTGATTTTTACTGAAGCTTTCTTT; cdr3_aa: CASSQDASHLIFTEAFF; clone_size: NA; v_call: TRBV3-1/TRBV3-2; j_call: TRBJ1-1; d_call: NA
cdr3_nt: TGTGCCAGTAAGGGACAGCTAAACTATGGCTACACCTTC; cdr3_aa: CASKGQLNYGYTF; clone_size: NA; v_call: TRBV19; j_call: TRBJ1-2; d_call: TRBD1
cdr3_nt: TGTGCCAGCTCACCCGACGGGGGGCTGGTCTACGAGCAGTACTTC; cdr3_aa: CASSPDGGLVYEQYF; clone_size: NA; v_call: TRBV18; j_call: TRBJ2-7; d_call: NA
cdr3_nt: TGTGCCAGCAGAGGGACAGGGATTCCCTACGAGCAGTACTTC; cdr3_aa: CASRGTGIPYEQYF; clone_size: once; v_call: TRBV27; j_call: TRBJ2-7; d_call: TRBD1
cdr3_nt: TGTGCCAGCAGCTTGGTAGGGAGCGAGCAGTACTTC; cdr3_aa: CASSLVGSEQYF; clone_size: NA; v_call: TRBV7-8; j_call: TRBJ2-7; d_call: NA
cdr3_nt: TGTGCCAGCAGATCGACTAGCGGGAGCACAGATACGCAGTATTTT; cdr3_aa: CASRSTSGSTDTQYF; clone_size: NA; v_call: TRBV14; j_call: TRBJ2-3; d_call: TRBD2
cdr3_nt: TGTGCCAGCAAAGCCGGGACAGTGTCCACAGATACGCAGTATTTT; cdr3_aa: CASKAGTVSTDTQYF; clone_size: few; v_call: TRBV6-5; j_call: TRBJ2-3; d_call: TRBD1
cdr3_nt: TGTGCCAGCAGCGAAACAGGGGAGGTTGGAAACACCATATATTTT; cdr3_aa: CASSETGEVGNTIYF; clone_size: NA; v_call: TRBV7-9; j_call: TRBJ1-3; d_call: TRBD1
cdr3_nt: TGTGCCAGTAGTATAGGTTCCGGGACAGGGGAACTCTACACCTTC; cdr3_aa: CASSIGSGTGELYTF; clone_size: NA; v_call: TRBV19; j_call: TRBJ1-2; d_call: TRBD1
cdr3_nt: TGTGCCAGCAGTGAGTCGGGACTAGTAGTCGTCTATGAGCAGTTCTTC; cdr3_aa: CASSESGLVVVYEQFF; clone_size: once; v_call: TRBV25-1; j_call: TRBJ2-1; d_call: TRBD2